The 29 T cell receptor beta chains below were found in one sample sequenced in a study of T cell changes during pregnancy in multiple sclerosis. Repertoires were generated with immunoSEQ multiplex PCR, while TCRdb's copy carries only in-frame clones and drops some. The sample comprises fewer than 50,000 clones, roughly 94% of which are singletons, and approximately 0.31% rests with the top ten. The source was CD4+ T cells from peripheral blood mononuclear cells, collected in the third trimester of pregnancy. These receptors all come from a female donor with multiple sclerosis, enrolled in a pregnancy study.

This sequence joins TRBV5-1 and TRBJ1-2; tentatively, D is TRBD1 (6 bases). CDR3 length: 15 amino acids. Germline CDR1 and CDR2: SGHRS and YFSETQ. V lost 2 bases and J lost 3, with 14 bases in between. The CDR3 here is CASSFGGRGDYGYTF. CDR3 nucleotides: TGCGCCAGCAGCTTCGGGGGGCGCGGGGACTATGGCTACACCTTC. The full variable domain, with the rest looked up from reference TRBV5-1 and TRBJ1-2, is KAGVTQTPRYLIKTRGQQVTLSCSPISGHRSVSWYQQTPGQGLQFLFEYFSETQRNKGNFPGRFSGRQFSNSRSEMNVSTLELGDSALYLCASSFGGRGDYGYTFGSGTRLTVV.

This clone was detected a few times. This rearrangement joins TRBV28 to TRBJ1-1; 8 bases map to TRBD1. The J segment lost 5 bases and the V segment lost 1 base, leaving 6 bases of the junction unmatched. This CDR3 is built from 15 residues. Germline V CDR1 and CDR2: MDHEN, SYDVKM. The CDR3 DNA is TGTGCCAGCAGTTTATCCGGACAGGGTAAGACTGAAGCTTTCTTT. This gives the protein CASSLSGQGKTEAFF.

This clone was counted a single time. This chain links TRBV7-8 with TRBJ2-5; D unresolved. Trimming removed 1 base from V and 2 bases from J, with 11 bases in between. The CDR3 has 15 amino acids. Per the germline V gene, CDR1 is SGHVS and CDR2 is FQNEAQ. The CDR3 DNA reads TGTGCCAGCAGCTTAGGGTGGCGGCGGCAAGAGACCCAGTACTTC. Protein sequence: CASSLGWRRQETQYF.

This chain links TRBV5-4 with TRBJ1-2, with 11 bases matching TRBD1. The trim removed 5 bases at V and 3 bases at J, leaving 6 bases unmatched. The germline gives CDR1 SGHNT, CDR2 YYREEE (reference sequence). This CDR3 has 15 amino acids. CDR3 amino acids: CASRNAGQGDYGYTF. CDR3 sequence (DNA): TGTGCCAGCAGGAACGCGGGACAGGGGGACTATGGCTACACCTTC.

The J gene is TRBJ1-5, the V gene TRBV19, with TRBD1 matching 8 bases. The CDR3 runs to 15 residues. The germline V gene encodes CDR1 LNHDA and CDR2 SQIVND (reference sequence). Trimming took 5 bases from V and 2 from J; bases not matched to a gene: 5. The CDR3 sequence: CASSPDRGGNQPQHF. For the CDR3, the DNA is TGTGCCAGTAGTCCTGACAGGGGCGGCAATCAGCCCCAGCATTTT.

V usage is TRBV2 and J usage is TRBJ1-5; D is ambiguous. This CDR3 has 16 residues. Germline loops: CDR1 SNHLY, CDR2 FYNNEI. The V and J ends lost 7 bases and 6 bases respectively, with 22 bases between them. The DNA for the CDR3 is TGTGCCAGCAAAAGGACTTGGGCGACTAACAGTCAGCCCCAGCATTTT. Residues: CASKRTWATNSQPQHF.

The chain has TRBV19 and TRBJ2-7; a possible D gene is TRBD1 (5 bases). The CDR3 runs 15 residues. The germline V gene encodes CDR1 LNHDA and CDR2 SQIVND (reference sequence). Trimming left V 3 bases short and J 2 bases short, with 14 bases between. The CDR3 nucleotides read TGTGCCAGTAGTATGAATCAAGGGGTTCCCTACGAGCAGTACTTC. Its translation: CASSMNQGVPYEQYF.

The V and J genes are TRBV7-9 and TRBJ1-2; no clear D gene. The germline V and J ends were trimmed by 7 bases and 0 bases, with 15 bases remaining between them. CDR3 length: 15 residues. CDR1 is SEHNR, CDR2 FQNEAQ, per germline (reference sequence). The CDR3 is CASTLAGIANYGYTF. CDR3 nucleotides: TGTGCCAGCACCCTTGCGGGCATAGCTAACTATGGCTACACCTTC.

This clone has a single count. At one end the junction does not follow the germline gene, possibly because of a read error. The chain is built from TRBV9 and TRBJ2-1; TRBD2 aligns across 8 bases. Germline V gene data show CDR1 as SGDLS and CDR2 as YYNGEE. The CDR3 covers 16 residues. The CDR3 spells CASIVAGRSGRYEQFF. For the CDR3, the DNA is TGTGCCAGCATCGTAGCGGGGAGGTCCGGAAGGTATGAGCAGTTCTTC.

This clone was picked up one time. The chain employs TRBV9 and TRBJ2-7, with 11 positions matching TRBD2. CDR1 is SGDLS, CDR2 YYNGEE, per germline. CDR3 size: 16 residues. The V and J ends lost 0 bases and 4 bases, in that order; junction bases with no gene match: 6. The CDR3, as DNA: TGTGCCAGCAGCGTAGATCCGGGACTAGCGGTTTACGAGCAGTACTTC. It yields the protein CASSVDPGLAVYEQYF.

The chain recombines TRBV5-8 with TRBJ2-1; 11 bases map to TRBD2. CDR1 and CDR2 from the germline V gene are SGHTS and YDEGEE. The CDR3 extends over 17 amino acids. With V trimmed by 3 bases and J by 4 bases, 9 bases remained unmatched. The DNA of the CDR3 is TGTGCCAGCAGCTCCGCGACTAGCGGGACGTTATACAATGAGCAGTTCTTC. This sequence encodes CASSSATSGTLYNEQFF.

This chain connects TRBV27 to TRBJ1-3, with 12 positions matching TRBD1. Germline loops: CDR1 MNHEY, CDR2 SMNVEV (reference sequence). This CDR3 contains 20 residues. V shed 6 bases and J 0 bases; nucleotides not matched to a gene: 15. The chain's CDR3 is CASRGARGDRGLSSGNTIYF. The CDR3 nucleotides read TGTGCCAGCAGAGGCGCGAGGGGGGACAGGGGGCTAAGCTCTGGAAACACCATATATTTT.

This chain links TRBV5-6 with TRBJ1-2; D is uncertain. Germline V gene data show CDR1 as SGHDT and CDR2 as YYEEEE. V gave up 0 bases and J gave up 2 bases, with 14 bases separating them. This CDR3 contains 16 residues. The CDR3 reads CASSLVFSGVNYGYTF. In DNA form, the CDR3 reads TGTGCCAGCAGCTTGGTATTTTCGGGAGTAAACTATGGCTACACCTTC.

The chain combines TRBV12-5 with TRBJ1-1; D uncertain. The CDR3 contains 13 residues. The germline V and J ends were trimmed by 9 bases and 1 base, with 12 bases remaining between them. Germline CDR1 LGHNT, CDR2 FRNRAP. This CDR3 is CASTRTENTEAFF. The DNA of the CDR3 is TGTGCTAGCACTAGGACCGAGAACACTGAAGCTTTCTTT. The full variable domain, with the rest looked up from reference TRBV12-5 and TRBJ1-1, is DARVTQTPRHKVTEMGQEVTMRCQPILGHNTVFWYRQTMMQGLELLAYFRNRAPLDDSGMPKDRFSAEMPDATLATLKIQPSEPRDSAVYFCASTRTENTEAFFGQGTRLTVV.

V gene TRBV10-3 combines with J gene TRBJ1-1; no firm D call. There are 14 residues in the CDR3. The germline V gene encodes CDR1 ENHRY and CDR2 SYGVKD. The V end was cut by 2 bases, the J end by 4 bases, with 11 bases between. The CDR3 DNA reads as TGTGCCATCAGTGAGAAACACGGGATCACTGAAGCTTTCTTT. Protein sequence: CAISEKHGITEAFF.

The chain links TRBV12-5 to TRBJ2-5; 7 nucleotides match TRBD2. Germline CDR1 is LGHNT and CDR2 is FRNRAP. Losses at the gene ends were 6 bases for V and 3 bases for J; bases not matched to a gene: 22. This CDR3 region has 19 residues. The CDR3 DNA reads TGTGCTAGTGGCCCCCGAAGTTGGGGCCAAGCGGGGTACGAAGAGACCCAGTACTTC. Amino acids: CASGPRSWGQAGYEETQYF.

The V gene is TRBV15, the J gene TRBJ1-1; TRBD1 is a possible D gene (6 bases). The ends were cut back, 4 bases at V and 3 bases at J, with 15 bases in the middle. The V gene's germline CDR1 is LNHNV and CDR2 YYDKDF (reference sequence). The CDR3 covers 15 residues. This CDR3 reads CATSIRGAGDTEAFF. Here the CDR3 DNA reads TGTGCCACCAGCATCCGTGGGGCAGGGGACACTGAAGCTTTCTTT. The complete variable domain, with remaining parts taken from reference TRBV15 and TRBJ1-1, reads DAMVIQNPRYQVTQFGKPVTLSCSQTLNHNVMYWYQQKSSQAPKLLFHYYDKDFNNEADTPDNFQSRRPNTSFCFLDIRSPGLGDTAMYLCATSIRGAGDTEAFFGQGTRLTVV.

This clone was found once. The V and J genes are TRBV10-3 and TRBJ2-6; D may be TRBD2 (5 bases). Germline V lookup: CDR1 ENHRY, CDR2 SYGVKD. Trimming removed 6 bases at V and 1 base at J, with 7 bases between. The CDR3 covers 14 residues. The CDR3 protein is CAIREESGANVLTF. In DNA form, the CDR3 reads TGTGCCATCAGGGAGGAGTCTGGGGCCAACGTCCTGACTTTC.

This chain connects TRBV6-5 to TRBJ2-4; the D is unclear. CDR1 and CDR2 (germline): MNHEY, SVGAGI. The ends were cut back, 6 bases at V and 0 bases at J, with 9 bases in the middle. The CDR3 length is 14 residues. The CDR3 coding sequence is TGTGCCAGCAGAGCCACGCTAGCCAAAAACATTCAGTACTTC. This codes for CASRATLAKNIQYF.

The rearrangement joins TRBV7-6 to TRBJ2-6; 11 bases are a match to TRBD1. Unmatched junction bases numbered 9, after V lost 7 bases and J lost 4 bases. Germline lookup yields CDR1 SGHVS and CDR2 FNYEAQ. The CDR3 runs 17 residues. CDR3 coding DNA: TGTGCCAGCACTGCCAGGACAGGGGGCTCAGGGGCCAACGTCCTGACTTTC. This translates into CASTARTGGSGANVLTF.

The chain links TRBV5-1 to TRBJ2-4; the D gene is possibly TRBD1 (6 bases). The V end lost 5 bases, the J end lost 0 bases, and 24 bases lay between the germline ends. This CDR3 region has 19 residues. The germline CDR1 and CDR2 sequences are SGHRS and YFSETQ. This chain's CDR3 is CASSSTHATGKLAKNIQYF. The CDR3, as DNA: TGCGCCAGCAGTTCAACGCATGCAACAGGGAAACTAGCCAAAAACATTCAGTACTTC.

The chain uses TRBV23-1 and TRBJ2-6; no clear D gene. TRBV23-1 is an ORF, with its function uncertain. There are 18 residues in the CDR3. Between the trimmed V and J ends, which lost 3 bases and 0 bases, there was a span of 15 bases. This chain's CDR3 is CASSQVASLRSGANVLTF. CDR3 in DNA: TGCGCCAGCAGTCAGGTTGCAAGCCTACGCTCTGGGGCCAACGTCCTGACTTTC.

The V and J genes are TRBV19 and TRBJ1-5, with 9 positions matching TRBD1. V lost 3 bases, J lost 0 bases, and 12 bases stayed unmatched. The CDR3 is 19 amino acids. In germline, CDR1 is LNHDA, CDR2 SQIVND (reference sequence). DNA for the CDR3: TGTGCCAGTAGTATCATTTTACAGGGGGCTTGGATTAGCAATCAGCCCCAGCATTTT. The encoded protein is CASSIILQGAWISNQPQHF.

The chain links TRBV9 to TRBJ2-5; no firm D call. CDR3 length: 15 residues. With 4 bases removed from V and 4 bases from J, the gap between germline ends came to 17 bases. Germline CDR1 and CDR2: SGDLS and YYNGEE. The CDR3 DNA is TGTGCCAGCAGCCCGACGCACCTTAGCCCAGAGACCCAGTACTTC. This translates into CASSPTHLSPETQYF.

The chain has TRBV12-5 and TRBJ2-3; 10 bases fit TRBD1. The J segment lost 1 base and the V segment lost 6 bases, leaving 4 bases of the junction unmatched. CDR1 and CDR2 (germline): LGHNT, FRNRAP. The CDR3 is made up of 15 amino acids. CDR3 amino acids: CASGPGTGGTDTQYF. DNA for the CDR3: TGTGCTAGTGGACCTGGGACAGGGGGCACAGATACGCAGTATTTT.

DNA for the CDR3: TGTGCCAGCATAAGACGGACTCTCTACGAGCAGTACTTC. Protein: CASIRRTLYEQYF. The chain uses TRBV6-4 and TRBJ2-7; tentative D call: TRBD2 (5 bases). Germline loops: CDR1 MRHNA, CDR2 SNTAGT. V lost 7 bases, J lost 3 bases, and 13 bases lay in between. The CDR3 spans 13 residues.

The V call is TRBV5-4, the J call TRBJ1-3, with D unclear. This CDR3 comprises 15 residues. Trimming took 3 bases from V and 0 from J, leaving 10 bases between them. CDR1 is SGHNT, CDR2 YYREEE, per germline (reference sequence). In DNA form, the CDR3 reads TGTGCCAGCAGCTCCACGGGGTCCTCTGGAAACACCATATATTTT. Its protein is CASSSTGSSGNTIYF.

This rearrangement joins TRBV4-1 to TRBJ1-1; a possible D gene is TRBD1 (6 bases). V was clipped by 0 bases and J by 0 bases, with 11 bases between them. Germline CDR1 and CDR2: MGHRA and YSYEKL. This CDR3 comprises 16 residues. The CDR3 region is CASSQDPSGVNTEAFF. For the CDR3, the DNA is TGCGCCAGCAGCCAAGATCCCTCAGGGGTGAACACTGAAGCTTTCTTT.

This CDR3 is CASSYVRTGPLEQYF. The CDR3 region has the DNA TGTGCCAGCAGTTACGTGAGGACAGGGCCTCTCGAGCAGTACTTC. V and J are TRBV6-5 and TRBJ2-7, with 8 nucleotides matching TRBD1. The CDR3 runs to 15 residues. Trimming cost V 2 bases and J 6 bases; bases outside gene matches: 9. The germline gives CDR1 MNHEY, CDR2 SVGAGI.